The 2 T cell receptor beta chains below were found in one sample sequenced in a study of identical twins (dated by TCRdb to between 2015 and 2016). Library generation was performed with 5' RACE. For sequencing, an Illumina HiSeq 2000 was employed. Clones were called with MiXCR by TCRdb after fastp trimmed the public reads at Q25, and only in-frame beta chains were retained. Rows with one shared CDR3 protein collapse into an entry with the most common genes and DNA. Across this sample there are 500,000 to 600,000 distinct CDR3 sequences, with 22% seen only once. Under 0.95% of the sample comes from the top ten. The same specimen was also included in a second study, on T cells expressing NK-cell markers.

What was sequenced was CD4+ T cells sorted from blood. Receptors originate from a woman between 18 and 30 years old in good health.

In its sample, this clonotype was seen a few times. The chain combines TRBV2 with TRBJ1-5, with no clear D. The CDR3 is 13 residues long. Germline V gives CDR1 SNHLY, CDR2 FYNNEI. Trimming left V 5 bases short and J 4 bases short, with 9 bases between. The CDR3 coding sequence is TGTGCCAGCAGTAACGACGTTAATCAGCCCCAGCATTTT. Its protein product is CASSNDVNQPQHF. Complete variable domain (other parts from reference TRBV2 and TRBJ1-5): EPEVTQTPSHQVTQMGQEVILRCVPISNHLYFYWYRQILGQKVEFLVSFYNNEISEKSEIFDDQFSVERPDGSNFTLKIRSTKLEDSAMYFCASSNDVNQPQHFGDGTRLSIL.

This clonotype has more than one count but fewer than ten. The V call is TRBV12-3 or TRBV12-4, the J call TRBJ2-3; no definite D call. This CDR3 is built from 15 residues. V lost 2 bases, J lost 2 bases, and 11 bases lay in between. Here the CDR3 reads CASSLRQTYTDTQYF. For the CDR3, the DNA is TGTGCCAGCAGTTTAAGGCAGACTTACACAGATACGCAGTATTTT.